The 11 T cell receptor beta chains given below trace back to one sample, sequenced in a study of response to subunit inactivated influenza vaccine. TCRdb independently ran MiXCR on the RT-PCR reads; one entry per CDR3 protein. Here the sample spans more than 200,000 distinct CDR3 sequences, roughly an eighth being singletons. This sample comprised non-naive T cells sorted from PBMCs, obtained around 15 days before vaccination. Receptors originate from a man between 45 and 60 years old who received an inactivated influenza vaccine.

This clonotype has more than one count but fewer than ten. The chain is built from TRBV27 and TRBJ1-6, with 8 bases lining up with TRBD1. The CDR3 spans 15 residues. The V and J ends lost 3 bases and 10 bases, in that order; junction bases with no gene match: 8. Per the germline V gene, CDR1 is MNHEY and CDR2 is SMNVEV (reference sequence). CDR3: CASSLGYRGNSPLHF. The DNA for the CDR3 is TGTGCCAGCAGTTTGGGTTACAGGGGGAACTCACCCCTCCACTTT.

This clonotype was picked up many times. The V call is TRBV29-1, the J call TRBJ2-1, with unresolved D. Germline V gives CDR1 SQVTM, CDR2 ANQGSEA. V was pared by 2 bases and J by 10 bases, with 15 bases between. The CDR3 runs 13 residues. Here the CDR3 reads CSVESQIKDEQFF. The CDR3 DNA reads TGCAGCGTTGAATCCCAAATAAAGGACGAGCAGTTCTTC.

The gene calls are TRBV11-2 and TRBJ2-7; TRBD1 matches 7 bases. CDR3 size: 14 residues. With V trimmed by 5 bases and J by 2 bases, 6 bases remained unmatched. The germline CDR1 and CDR2 sequences are SGHAT and FQNNGV. The CDR3 sequence: CASSKRDRTYEQYF. The CDR3 DNA reads as TGTGCCAGCAGCAAAAGGGACAGAACCTACGAGCAGTACTTC.

V is TRBV29-1 and J is TRBJ1-2, with D unresolved. From germline, CDR1 is SQVTM and CDR2 ANQGSEA. V lost 6 bases to trimming and J lost 4 bases, with 6 bases between them. The CDR3 covers 10 residues. The CDR3 spells CSVNSYGYTF. The CDR3 DNA reads TGCAGCGTAAACAGCTATGGCTACACCTTC.

This clonotype was counted only a few times. The rearrangement uses TRBV6-1 and TRBJ2-1; D perhaps matches TRBD1 (7 bases). The CDR3 has 16 residues. Germline V gives CDR1 MNHNS, CDR2 SASEGT. The ends were cut back, 6 bases at V and 0 bases at J, with 15 bases in the middle. Here the CDR3 DNA reads TGTGCCAGCAGCACGCCAGGGGGGAGCTCCTACAATGAGCAGTTCTTC. As protein: CASSTPGGSSYNEQFF.

J is TRBJ2-1 and V is TRBV25-1, with 7 bases fitting TRBD2. V trimming: 3 bases; J trimming: 8 bases; junction bases outside the gene matches: 10. The CDR3 has 15 residues. Germline V gives CDR1 MGHDK, CDR2 SYGVNS. CDR3 in DNA: TGTGCCAGCAGTGATGTCCGGGGGGTATCAGATGAGCAGTTCTTC. The encoded protein is CASSDVRGVSDEQFF. Supplemented by reference TRBV25-1 and TRBJ2-1, the full variable domain reads EADIYQTPRYLVIGTGKKITLECSQTMGHDKMYWYQQDPGMELHLIHYSYGVNSTEKGDLSSESTVSRIRTEHFPLTLESARPSHTSQYLCASSDVRGVSDEQFFGPGTRLTVL.

This clonotype has ten or more counts. The gene calls are TRBV7-2 and TRBJ1-5; no reliable D call. V was cut by 1 base and J by 3 bases, with 10 bases left in between. Germline assignment: CDR1 SGHTA and CDR2 FQGNSA. The CDR3 is 15 residues long. The CDR3 DNA is TGTGCCAGCAGCTTAGTTGGCTTCGACAATCAGCCCCAGCATTTT. Its translation: CASSLVGFDNQPQHF. Full variable domain (remainder filled in from reference TRBV7-2 and TRBJ1-5): GAGVSQSPSNKVTEKGKDVELRCDPISGHTALYWYRQSLGQGLEFLIYFQGNSAPDKSGLPSDRFSAERTGGSVSTLTIQRTQQEDSAVYLCASSLVGFDNQPQHFGDGTRLSIL.

The chain recombines TRBV29-1 with TRBJ1-2; D remains unclear. The V gene lost 4 bases and the J gene lost 8 bases, with 8 bases spanning the gap. The germline V gene has CDR1 SQVTM and CDR2 ANQGSEA. The CDR3 runs to 10 residues. This chain's CDR3 is CSVGQGGYTF. In DNA form, the CDR3 reads TGCAGCGTTGGTCAAGGAGGCTACACCTTC.

V gene TRBV15 combines with J gene TRBJ2-7, with TRBD2 as a possible D gene (5 bases). Trimming took off 0 bases at V and 0 bases at J, with 12 bases between the two ends. CDR1 LNHNV and CDR2 YYDKDF come from the germline V gene (reference sequence). CDR3 length equals 16 residues. CDR3 DNA sequence: TGTGCCACCAGCAGAGATAGGCGGGCCAGCTCCTACGAGCAGTACTTC. Protein: CATSRDRRASSYEQYF.

The chain couples TRBV7-2 to TRBJ2-1; maybe TRBD2 (5 bases). V was cut by 2 bases and J by 6 bases, with 23 bases left in between. Per germline, CDR1 SGHTA and CDR2 FQGNSA. The CDR3 is 18 residues long. CDR3 loop: CASSLSGLTGISGNEQFF. The CDR3 bases are TGTGCCAGCAGCTTATCGGGATTGACGGGGATTAGTGGCAATGAGCAGTTCTTC.

This clonotype has at least ten counts. This chain uses TRBV20-1 with TRBJ2-5; 12 bases line up with TRBD2. Trimming removed 1 base from V and 5 bases from J; junction bases left unmatched: 8. CDR1 and CDR2 (germline): DFQATT, SNEGSKA (reference sequence). There are 16 residues in the CDR3. The CDR3 region has the DNA TGCAGTGCTAGAGCCCTAGCGGGAGGGCGAGGGGAGACCCAGTACTTC. Translation gives CSARALAGGRGETQYF.